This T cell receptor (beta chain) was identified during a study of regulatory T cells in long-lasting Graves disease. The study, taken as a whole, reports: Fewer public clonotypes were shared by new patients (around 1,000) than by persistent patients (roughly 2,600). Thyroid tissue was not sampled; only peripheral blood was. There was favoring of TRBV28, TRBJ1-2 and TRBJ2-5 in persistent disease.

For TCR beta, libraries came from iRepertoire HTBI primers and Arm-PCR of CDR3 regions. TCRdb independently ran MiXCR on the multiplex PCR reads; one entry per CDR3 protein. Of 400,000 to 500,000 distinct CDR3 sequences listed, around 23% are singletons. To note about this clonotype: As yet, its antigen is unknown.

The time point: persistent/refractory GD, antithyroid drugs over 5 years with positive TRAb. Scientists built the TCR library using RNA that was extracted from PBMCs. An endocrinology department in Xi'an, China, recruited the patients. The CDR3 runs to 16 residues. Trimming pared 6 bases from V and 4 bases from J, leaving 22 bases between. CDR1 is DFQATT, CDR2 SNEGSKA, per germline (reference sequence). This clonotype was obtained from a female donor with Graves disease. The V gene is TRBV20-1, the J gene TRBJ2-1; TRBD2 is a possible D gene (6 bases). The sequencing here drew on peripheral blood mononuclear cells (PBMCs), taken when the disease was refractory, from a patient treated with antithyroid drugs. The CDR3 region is CSAPVAEGTQYNEQFF. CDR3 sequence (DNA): TGCAGTGCCCCAGTAGCGGAGGGCACCCAGTACAATGAGCAGTTCTTC.